These 23 T cell receptor beta chains were sequenced from one sample in a study of spatial heterogeneity in lung cancer. MiXCR, run by TCRdb on the 5' RACE reads, gives a single entry per CDR3 protein. The sample holds approximately 110,000 distinct CDR3 sequences, more than 10% seen once. Time point noted: blood at routine non-recurrence follow-up after resection. Sequencing used PBMCs, obtained at follow-up. The source is a female donor with early-stage non-small cell lung cancer.

This clonotype was picked up a small number of times. The chain carries TRBV27 and TRBJ2-5; possibly TRBD1 for D (5 bases). The CDR3 has 14 residues. Trimming left V 0 bases short and J 4 bases short, with 9 bases between. The V gene's germline CDR1 is MNHEY and CDR2 SMNVEV (reference sequence). The CDR3 sequence: CASSLSVQGETQYF. The CDR3 DNA sequence: TGTGCCAGCAGTTTATCGGTCCAGGGAGAGACCCAGTACTTC.

This clonotype was detected many times. The chain is built from TRBV6-2 or TRBV6-3 and TRBJ2-1; D gene unclear. Per germline, CDR1 MNHEY and CDR2 SVGEGT. V was cut by 5 bases and J by 9 bases, with 23 bases left in between. The CDR3 is made up of 16 amino acids. The CDR3 protein is CASSRASVPTIREQFF. In DNA, the CDR3 is TGTGCCAGCAGTCGGGCATCGGTCCCCACTATTCGTGAGCAGTTCTTC.

A few counts support this clonotype. The rearrangement links TRBV29-1 to TRBJ2-7, with TRBD1 matching over 10 bases. The CDR3 contains 13 residues. Germline loops: CDR1 SQVTM, CDR2 ANQGSEA. V was pared by 6 bases and J by 7 bases, with 9 bases of the junction left unmatched. The DNA for the CDR3 is TGCAGCGTGGTTAGACAGGGGGCGGGAGAGCAGTACTTC. Translated, it gives CSVVRQGAGEQYF.

CDR3 coding DNA: TGTGCCAGCAGCCCCCAGCGGCAAAGCGCAGATACGCAGTATTTT. This gives the protein CASSPQRQSADTQYF. This rearrangement joins TRBV7-9 to TRBJ2-3; weak D call: TRBD2 (5 bases). V shed 5 bases and J shed 4 bases, with 16 bases lying between them. The CDR3 sequence is 15 residues long. Germline CDR1 SEHNR, CDR2 FQNEAQ (reference sequence).

The chain is built from TRBV18 and TRBJ2-5; D gene ambiguous. The CDR3 sequence is 14 residues long. Deletions cut 0 bases from V and 2 bases from J, with 7 bases between. The germline V gene has CDR1 KGHSH and CDR2 LQKENI. CDR3 DNA: TGTGCCAGCTCACCACCTAGCATGCAAGAGACCCAGTACTTC. It specifies CASSPPSMQETQYF.

V gene TRBV3-1 combines with J gene TRBJ1-4; D is uncertain. The CDR3 loop spans 14 amino acids. Germline CDR1 is LGHDT and CDR2 is YNNKEL (reference sequence). The V gene lost 4 bases and the J gene lost 0 bases, with 6 bases spanning the gap. The CDR3 loop reads CASSRRPTNEKLFF. The CDR3 nucleotides read TGTGCCAGCAGCCGTCGGCCAACTAATGAAAAACTGTTTTTT. The full variable domain, completed using reference TRBV3-1 and TRBJ1-4, is DTAVSQTPKYLVTQMGNDKSIKCEQNLGHDTMYWYKQDSKKFLKIMFSYNNKELIINETVPNRFSPKSPDKAHLNLHINSLELGDSAVYFCASSRRPTNEKLFFGSGTQLSVL.

V is TRBV25-1 and J is TRBJ2-1; the match to TRBD2 covers 9 bases. Germline V CDR1 and CDR2: MGHDK, SYGVNS. The CDR3 sequence is 15 residues long. V shed 7 bases, J shed 4 bases, and the junction held 8 bases outside the gene matches. Written as DNA, the CDR3 is TGTGCCAGCATGGATAGCGGGAGCCGTTACAATGAGCAGTTCTTC. It translates to CASMDSGSRYNEQFF.

Only a few counts were recorded for this clonotype. J is TRBJ2-2 and V is TRBV5-1; 10 bases are a match to TRBD2. V dropped 9 bases and J dropped 7; count of bases not matched to a gene: 15. The CDR3 is made up of 16 amino acids. CDR1 and CDR2 from the germline V gene are SGHRS and YFSETQ. The chain's CDR3 is CATTPGLASLGGELFF. As DNA, the CDR3 is TGCGCCACTACACCGGGACTAGCGTCCCTCGGCGGGGAGCTGTTTTTT.

DNA for the CDR3: TGTGCCAGCAGTTACGGGGCAGGGCCGTATGGCTACACCTTC. Translation gives CASSYGAGPYGYTF. This chain uses TRBV6-5 with TRBJ1-2; TRBD1 might be the D (5 bases). There are 14 residues in the CDR3. Germline-derived CDR1 and CDR2 are MNHEY and SVGAGI. Trimming shortened V by 2 bases and J by 5 bases, and 12 bases separated the two germline ends.

This clonotype was counted many times. The V gene is TRBV24-1, the J gene TRBJ2-2; D remains unclear. Germline values: CDR1 KGHDR, CDR2 SFDVKD. CDR3 length: 14 residues. Trimming shortened V by 1 base and J by 4 bases, and 6 bases separated the two germline ends. The CDR3 reads CATSDFRTTGELFF. CDR3 bases: TGTGCCACCAGTGATTTCCGGACCACCGGGGAGCTGTTTTTT.

This clonotype turned up a few times. This chain links TRBV6-2 or TRBV6-3 with TRBJ1-2; 7 bases line up with TRBD1. J lost 4 bases, V lost 6 bases, and 8 bases had no gene match. The CDR3 runs 14 residues. Germline loops: CDR1 MNHEY, CDR2 SVGEGT. This CDR3 reads CASRTDGQAYGYTF. CDR3 sequence (DNA): TGTGCCAGCAGAACGGATGGACAGGCCTATGGCTACACCTTC.

The genes are TRBV6-5 and TRBJ2-7; the match to TRBD2 covers 7 bases. The CDR3 contains 15 residues. From germline, CDR1 is MNHEY and CDR2 SVGAGI. Trimming removed 0 bases from V and 2 bases from J; junction bases left unmatched: 4. CDR3 DNA: TGTGCCAGCAGTTACTCTCAGCGGGGTCCCTACGAGCAGTACTTC. As protein: CASSYSQRGPYEQYF.

This clonotype occurred many times. The CDR3 DNA reads as TGTGCCAGCACGCGACTCTCCACCGGGGAGCTGTTTTTT. Its protein product is CASTRLSTGELFF. The chain has TRBV2 and TRBJ2-2; D remains unclear. V dropped 7 bases and J dropped 4 bases, with 10 bases sitting between them. Looked up from germline, CDR1 is SNHLY and CDR2 is FYNNEI. The CDR3 is made up of 13 amino acids.

The genes are TRBV3-1 and TRBJ2-6, with D unclear. V shed 2 bases and J shed 2 bases, with 1 base lying between them. Germline V lookup: CDR1 LGHDT, CDR2 YNNKEL (reference sequence). The CDR3 totals 13 residues. CDR3 DNA: TGTGCCAGCAGCCAAACTGGGGCCAACGTCCTGACTTTC. Its protein is CASSQTGANVLTF. Filled out from reference TRBV3-1 and TRBJ2-6, the complete variable domain reads DTAVSQTPKYLVTQMGNDKSIKCEQNLGHDTMYWYKQDSKKFLKIMFSYNNKELIINETVPNRFSPKSPDKAHLNLHINSLELGDSAVYFCASSQTGANVLTFGAGSRLTVL.

In DNA form, the CDR3 reads TGTGCCAGCAGCTCCGGGCGGGGTGAAGCTTTCTTT. Protein sequence: CASSSGRGEAFF. The J gene is TRBJ1-1, the V gene TRBV7-9; no firm D call. Germline CDR1 is SEHNR and CDR2 is FQNEAQ (reference sequence). Trimming cost V 4 bases and J 7 bases, with 10 bases left between them. CDR3 size: 12 residues.

The CDR3 protein is CASSSPIPGTEAFF. CDR3 nucleotides: TGTGCCAGCAGTTCCCCCATTCCCGGCACTGAAGCTTTCTTT. This sequence joins TRBV6-5 and TRBJ1-1; D uncertain. V lost 4 bases, J lost 4 bases, and 13 bases lay in between. This CDR3 comprises 14 residues. Germline V CDR1 and CDR2: MNHEY, SVGAGI.

The chain couples TRBV28 to TRBJ2-7; 13 nucleotides match TRBD2. The junction had 7 bases not matched to a gene; V was cut back by 7 bases and J by 4 bases. This CDR3 comprises 15 residues. Germline CDR1 and CDR2: MDHEN and SYDVKM. DNA of the CDR3: TGTGCCAGCACCCTAGGGACTAGCGGGATATACGAGCAGTACTTC. Translating it yields CASTLGTSGIYEQYF. Full variable domain (missing parts from reference TRBV28 and TRBJ2-7): DVKVTQSSRYLVKRTGEKVFLECVQDMDHENMFWYRQDPGLGLRLIYFSYDVKMKEKGDIPEGYSVSREKKERFSLILESASTNQTSMYLCASTLGTSGIYEQYFGPGTRLTVT.

The CDR3 DNA reads TGTGCCAGCAGATCTTTACAGGGTGCCTCCTACAATGAGCAGTTCTTC. This encodes CASRSLQGASYNEQFF. The chain recombines TRBV7-9 with TRBJ2-1; D possibly corresponds to TRBD1 (6 bases). This CDR3 contains 16 residues. The germline CDR1 and CDR2 sequences are SEHNR and FQNEAQ (reference sequence). Between the trimmed V and J ends, which lost 6 bases and 0 bases, there was a span of 15 bases. The variable domain in full, with the rest retrieved from reference TRBV7-9 and TRBJ2-1, is DTGVSQNPRHKITKRGQNVTFRCDPISEHNRLYWYRQTLGQGPEFLTYFQNEAQLEKSRLLSDRFSAERPKGSFSTLEIQRTEQGDSAMYLCASRSLQGASYNEQFFGPGTRLTVL.

In its sample, this clonotype was seen many times. The chain carries TRBV5-4 and TRBJ2-1; tentative D call: TRBD2 (5 bases). The CDR3 is 15 amino acids. Trimming stripped 2 bases from V and 7 bases from J, with 16 bases between. Germline lookup yields CDR1 SGHNT and CDR2 YYREEE (reference sequence). The DNA of the CDR3 is TGTGCCAGCAGCTTTGGTATTCCCACGGGGAATGAGCAGTTCTTC. It is translated as CASSFGIPTGNEQFF.

This clonotype was picked up a small number of times. The V gene is TRBV6-6, the J gene TRBJ1-6, with 10 bases lining up with TRBD1. The V and J ends lost 2 bases and 6 bases, in that order; junction bases with no gene match: 1. There are 15 residues in the CDR3. Germline V gene data show CDR1 as MNHNY and CDR2 as SVGAGI (reference sequence). CDR3 residues: CASSYGQGVNSPLHF. CDR3 sequence (DNA): TGTGCCAGCAGTTACGGACAGGGGGTTAATTCACCCCTCCACTTT.

The chain combines TRBV9 with TRBJ2-1; D possibly corresponds to TRBD2 (7 bases). The CDR3 is made up of 18 amino acids. Deletions cut 4 bases from V and 6 bases from J, with 26 bases between. The germline V gene encodes CDR1 SGDLS and CDR2 YYNGEE. The CDR3 is CASSPRTDRDYHGNEQFF. As DNA, the CDR3 is TGTGCCAGCAGCCCCCGGACAGATAGGGACTACCACGGCAATGAGCAGTTCTTC.

This chain links TRBV19 with TRBJ2-5; 7 bases fit TRBD1. CDR3 length: 14 residues. V trimming: 3 bases; J trimming: 9 bases; junction bases outside the gene matches: 10. From germline, CDR1 is LNHDA and CDR2 SQIVND (reference sequence). CDR3 DNA sequence: TGTGCCAGTAGTATTTCGACAGGGATGGGGGCCCAGTACTTC. Its translation is CASSISTGMGAQYF.

This clonotype was counted only a few times. This chain joins TRBV7-9 and TRBJ2-6, with D unresolved. V shed 1 base and J shed 0 bases, with 7 bases lying between them. CDR1 is SEHNR, CDR2 FQNEAQ, per germline (reference sequence). This CDR3 spans 16 amino acids. CDR3 sequence reads: CASSLVFSSGANVLTF. DNA of the CDR3: TGTGCCAGCAGCTTAGTCTTCAGCTCTGGGGCCAACGTCCTGACTTTC. The full variable domain, its missing parts supplied by reference TRBV7-9 and TRBJ2-6, is DTGVSQNPRHKITKRGQNVTFRCDPISEHNRLYWYRQTLGQGPEFLTYFQNEAQLEKSRLLSDRFSAERPKGSFSTLEIQRTEQGDSAMYLCASSLVFSSGANVLTFGAGSRLTVL.